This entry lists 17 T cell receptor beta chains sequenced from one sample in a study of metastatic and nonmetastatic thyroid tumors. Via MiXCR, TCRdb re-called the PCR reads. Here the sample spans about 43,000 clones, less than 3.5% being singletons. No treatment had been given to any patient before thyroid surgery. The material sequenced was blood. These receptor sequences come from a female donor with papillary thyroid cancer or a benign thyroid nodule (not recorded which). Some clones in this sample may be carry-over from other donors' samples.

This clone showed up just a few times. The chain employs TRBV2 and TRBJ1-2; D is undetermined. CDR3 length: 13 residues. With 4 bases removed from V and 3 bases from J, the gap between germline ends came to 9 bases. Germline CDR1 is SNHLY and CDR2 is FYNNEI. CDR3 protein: CASSGGTDYGYTF. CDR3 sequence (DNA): TGTGCCAGCAGTGGGGGTACGGACTATGGCTACACCTTC.

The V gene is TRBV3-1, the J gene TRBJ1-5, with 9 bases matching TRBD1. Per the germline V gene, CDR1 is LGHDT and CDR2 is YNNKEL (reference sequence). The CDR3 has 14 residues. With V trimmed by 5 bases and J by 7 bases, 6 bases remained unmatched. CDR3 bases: TGTGCCAGCAGCTACAGGGGGCGCAGGCAGCCCCAGCATTTT. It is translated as CASSYRGRRQPQHF.

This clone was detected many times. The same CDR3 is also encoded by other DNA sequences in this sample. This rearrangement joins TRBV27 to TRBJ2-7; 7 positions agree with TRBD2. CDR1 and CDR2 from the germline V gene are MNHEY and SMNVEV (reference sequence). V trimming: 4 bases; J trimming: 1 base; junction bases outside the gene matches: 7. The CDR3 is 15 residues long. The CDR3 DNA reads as TGTGCCAGCAGTTCCAATCCGGGGGGATCCTACGAGCAGTACTTC. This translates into CASSSNPGGSYEQYF.

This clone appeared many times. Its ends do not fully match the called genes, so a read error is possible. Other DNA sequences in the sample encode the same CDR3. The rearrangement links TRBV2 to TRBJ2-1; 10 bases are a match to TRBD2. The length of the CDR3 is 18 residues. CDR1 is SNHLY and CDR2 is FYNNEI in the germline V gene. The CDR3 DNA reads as TGTGCTAGCAGTGAATGGGCTAGCGGGGGAAGCTCCTACAATGAGCAGTTCTTC. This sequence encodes CASSEWASGGSSYNEQFF. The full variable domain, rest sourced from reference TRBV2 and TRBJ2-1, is EPEVTQTPSHQVTQMGQEVILRCVPISNHLYFYWYRQILGQKVEFLVSFYNNEISEKSEIFDDQFSVERPDGSNFTLKIRSTKLEDSAMYFCASSEWASGGSSYNEQFFGPGTRLTVL.

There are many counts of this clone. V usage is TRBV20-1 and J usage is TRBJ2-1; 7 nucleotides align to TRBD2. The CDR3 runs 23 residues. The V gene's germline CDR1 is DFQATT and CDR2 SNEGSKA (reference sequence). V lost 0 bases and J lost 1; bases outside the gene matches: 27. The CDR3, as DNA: TGCAGTGCTAGAGATCTGGCCCTAACTGAGCGGGGTCGAATTGCTCAATCCTACAATGAGCAGTTCTTC. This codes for CSARDLALTERGRIAQSYNEQFF.

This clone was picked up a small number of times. In DNA form, the CDR3 reads TGTGCCAGCAGCTTCCGACGTCTGAATTTAAGGGATCCCACAGATACGCAGTATTTT. Translating it yields CASSFRRLNLRDPTDTQYF. The chain is built from TRBV7-9 and TRBJ2-3, with unresolved D. Germline CDR1 and CDR2: SEHNR and FQNEAQ (reference sequence). The CDR3 covers 19 residues. Trimming cost V 3 bases and J 2 bases, with 24 bases left between them. Full variable domain (remainder filled in from reference TRBV7-9 and TRBJ2-3): DTGVSQNPRHKITKRGQNVTFRCDPISEHNRLYWYRQTLGQGPEFLTYFQNEAQLEKSRLLSDRFSAERPKGSFSTLEIQRTEQGDSAMYLCASSFRRLNLRDPTDTQYFGPGTRLTVL.

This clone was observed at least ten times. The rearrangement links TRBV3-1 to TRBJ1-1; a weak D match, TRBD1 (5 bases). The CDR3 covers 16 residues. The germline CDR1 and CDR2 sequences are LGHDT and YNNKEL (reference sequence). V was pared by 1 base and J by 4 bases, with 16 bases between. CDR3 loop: CASSQAHSGVGTEAFF. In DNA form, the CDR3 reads TGTGCCAGCAGCCAAGCTCATTCGGGGGTTGGCACTGAAGCTTTCTTT.

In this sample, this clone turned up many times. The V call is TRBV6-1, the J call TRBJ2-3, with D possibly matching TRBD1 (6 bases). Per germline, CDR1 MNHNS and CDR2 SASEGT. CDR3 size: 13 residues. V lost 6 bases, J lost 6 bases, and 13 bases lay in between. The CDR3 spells CASRGAGADTQYF. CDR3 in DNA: TGTGCCAGCAGGGGGGCAGGGGCGGATACGCAGTATTTT.

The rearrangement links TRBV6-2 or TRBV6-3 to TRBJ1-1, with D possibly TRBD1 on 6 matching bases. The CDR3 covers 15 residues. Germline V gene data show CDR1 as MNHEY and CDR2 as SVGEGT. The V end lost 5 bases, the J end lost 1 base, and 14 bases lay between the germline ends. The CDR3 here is CASSRLGGRNTEAFF. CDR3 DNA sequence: TGTGCCAGCAGTCGCCTAGGGGGGAGGAACACTGAAGCTTTCTTT.

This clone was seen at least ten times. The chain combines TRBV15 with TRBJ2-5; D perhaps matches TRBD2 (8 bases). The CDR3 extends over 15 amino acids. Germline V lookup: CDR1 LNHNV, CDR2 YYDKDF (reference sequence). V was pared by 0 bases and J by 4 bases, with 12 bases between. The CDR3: CATSRDREGAETQYF. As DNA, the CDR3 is TGTGCCACCAGCAGAGATCGGGAGGGGGCAGAGACCCAGTACTTC.

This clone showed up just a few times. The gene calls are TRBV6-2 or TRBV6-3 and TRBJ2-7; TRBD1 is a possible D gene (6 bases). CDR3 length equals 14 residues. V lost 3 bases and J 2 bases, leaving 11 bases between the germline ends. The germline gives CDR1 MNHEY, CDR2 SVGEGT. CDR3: CASSYSQGTYEQYF. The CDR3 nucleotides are TGTGCCAGCAGTTATTCTCAGGGGACCTACGAGCAGTACTTC.

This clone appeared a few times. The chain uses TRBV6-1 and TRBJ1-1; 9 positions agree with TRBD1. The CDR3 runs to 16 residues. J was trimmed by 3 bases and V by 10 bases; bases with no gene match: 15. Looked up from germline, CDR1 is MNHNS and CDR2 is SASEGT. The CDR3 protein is CATTPGQGLGHTEAFF. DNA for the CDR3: TGTGCCACTACCCCGGGACAGGGATTGGGACACACTGAAGCTTTCTTT.

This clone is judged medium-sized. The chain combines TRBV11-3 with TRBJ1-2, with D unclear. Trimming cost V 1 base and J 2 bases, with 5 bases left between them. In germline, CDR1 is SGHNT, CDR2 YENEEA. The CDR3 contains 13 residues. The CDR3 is CASSLGLNYGYTF. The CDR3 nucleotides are TGTGCCAGCAGCTTAGGTCTGAACTATGGCTACACCTTC.

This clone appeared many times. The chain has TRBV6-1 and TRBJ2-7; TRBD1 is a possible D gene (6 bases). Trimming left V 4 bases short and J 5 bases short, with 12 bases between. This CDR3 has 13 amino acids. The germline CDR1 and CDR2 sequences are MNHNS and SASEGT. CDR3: CASSGTGIHEQYF. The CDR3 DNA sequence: TGTGCCAGCAGTGGTACAGGGATCCACGAGCAGTACTTC.

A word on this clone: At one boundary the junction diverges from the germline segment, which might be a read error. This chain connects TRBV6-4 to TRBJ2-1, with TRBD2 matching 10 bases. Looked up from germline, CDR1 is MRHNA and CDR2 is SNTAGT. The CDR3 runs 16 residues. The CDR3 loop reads CASSDLAGEGYNDQFF. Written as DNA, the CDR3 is TGTGCCAGCAGTGATCTAGCGGGGGAAGGTTACAATGATCAGTTCTTC.

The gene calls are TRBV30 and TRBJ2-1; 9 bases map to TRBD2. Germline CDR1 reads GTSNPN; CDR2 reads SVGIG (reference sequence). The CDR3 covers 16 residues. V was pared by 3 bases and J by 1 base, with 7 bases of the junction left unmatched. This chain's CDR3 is CAWSESGLASYNEQFF. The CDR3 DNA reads TGTGCCTGGAGCGAGTCGGGACTAGCTTCCTACAATGAGCAGTTCTTC.

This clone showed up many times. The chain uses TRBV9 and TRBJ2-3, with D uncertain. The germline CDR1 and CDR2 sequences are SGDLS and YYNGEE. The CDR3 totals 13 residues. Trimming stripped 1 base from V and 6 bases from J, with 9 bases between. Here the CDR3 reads CASSVLHGDTQYF. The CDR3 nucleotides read TGTGCCAGCAGCGTACTACATGGGGATACGCAGTATTTT.